This T cell receptor beta chain is from a study of shared clonotypes between healthy human individuals. Turning to the study itself: CD4 naive and memory got three plates each, CD8 naive two, CD8 memory one.

Concerning this clone itself: Its antigen is undetermined.

Original handling: Filtering differed, since immunoSEQ gave only junction sequences and no quality scores. Generated by immunoSEQ multiplex PCR, the TCRdb table keeps only in-frame clones and is missing some. V and J calls and clone size follow that table, whereas D and trimming were derived from the DNA. The sample gives about 2.1 million clones, 85% to 95% of which show up once; over 1.5% is in the top ten. CD45RO-negative, CCR7-selected cells formed the naive CD8 fraction, which excluded terminally differentiated effector memory CD45RA+ cells. Trimming cost V 1 base and J 1 base; bases outside gene matches: 4. The CDR3 consists of 16 residues. Per germline, CDR1 SGHAT and CDR2 FQNNGV. Notes on the study in general: Generation of non-shared clonotypes was less probable than generation of clonotypes shared by all four donors. Naive subsets usually exceeded memory subsets in estimated richness.

This clonotype was obtained from a man aged 18 to 29 in good health. Some clones in this sample may be carry-over from other donors' samples. V is TRBV11-2 and J is TRBJ2-1; 7 bases fit TRBD2. Sequenced input: naive CD8+ T cells from PBMCs. This chain's CDR3 is CASSLGLAESYNEQFF. The CDR3 region has the DNA TGTGCCAGCAGCTTAGGCCTAGCGGAATCCTACAATGAGCAGTTCTTC.